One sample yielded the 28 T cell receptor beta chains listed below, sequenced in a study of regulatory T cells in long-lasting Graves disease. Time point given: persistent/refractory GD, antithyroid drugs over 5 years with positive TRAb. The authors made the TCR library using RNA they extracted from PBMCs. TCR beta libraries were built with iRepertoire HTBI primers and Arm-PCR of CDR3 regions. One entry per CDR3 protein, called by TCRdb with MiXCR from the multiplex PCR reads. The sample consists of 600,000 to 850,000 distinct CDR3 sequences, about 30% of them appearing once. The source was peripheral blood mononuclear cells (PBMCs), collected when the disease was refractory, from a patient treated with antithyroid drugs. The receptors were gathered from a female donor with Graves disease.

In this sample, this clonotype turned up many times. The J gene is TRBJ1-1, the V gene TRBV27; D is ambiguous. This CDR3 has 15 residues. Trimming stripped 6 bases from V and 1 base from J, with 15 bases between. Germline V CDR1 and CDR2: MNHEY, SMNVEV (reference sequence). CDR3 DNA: TGTGCCAGCAGGTCGGTTTCTGGCCAGAACACTGAAGCTTTCTTT. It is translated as CASRSVSGQNTEAFF.

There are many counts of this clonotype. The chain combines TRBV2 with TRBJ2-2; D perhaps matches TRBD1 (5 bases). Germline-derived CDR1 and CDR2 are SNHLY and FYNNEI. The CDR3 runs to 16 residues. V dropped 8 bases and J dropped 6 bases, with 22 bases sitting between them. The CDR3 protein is CASSQGSFWTPGELFF. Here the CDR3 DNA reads TGTGCCAGCTCCCAAGGATCGTTTTGGACACCCGGGGAGCTGTTTTTT.

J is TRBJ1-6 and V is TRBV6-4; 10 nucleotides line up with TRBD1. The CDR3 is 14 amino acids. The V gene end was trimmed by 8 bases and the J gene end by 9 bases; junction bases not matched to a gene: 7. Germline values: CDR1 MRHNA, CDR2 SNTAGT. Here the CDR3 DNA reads TGTGCCAGCGGCCCGGGGACAGGGGTTTCACCCCTCCACTTT. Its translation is CASGPGTGVSPLHF.

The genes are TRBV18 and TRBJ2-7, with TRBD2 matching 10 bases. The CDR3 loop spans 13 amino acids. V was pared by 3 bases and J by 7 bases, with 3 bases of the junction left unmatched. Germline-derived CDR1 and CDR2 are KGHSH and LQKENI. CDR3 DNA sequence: TGTGCCAGCTCACCGGGACTAGCGAGTGAGCAGTACTTC. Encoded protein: CASSPGLASEQYF.

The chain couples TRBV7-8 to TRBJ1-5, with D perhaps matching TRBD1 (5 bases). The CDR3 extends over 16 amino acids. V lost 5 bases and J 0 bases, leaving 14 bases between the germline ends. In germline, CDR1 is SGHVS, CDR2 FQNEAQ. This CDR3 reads CASSPLRVNSNQPQHF. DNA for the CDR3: TGTGCCAGCAGCCCCCTCAGGGTCAATAGCAATCAGCCCCAGCATTTT. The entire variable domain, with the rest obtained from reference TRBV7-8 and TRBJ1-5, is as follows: GAGVSQSPRYKVAKRGQDVALRCDPISGHVSLFWYQQALGQGPEFLTYFQNEAQLDKSGLPSDRFFAERPEGSVSTLKIQRTQQEDSAVYLCASSPLRVNSNQPQHFGDGTRLSIL.

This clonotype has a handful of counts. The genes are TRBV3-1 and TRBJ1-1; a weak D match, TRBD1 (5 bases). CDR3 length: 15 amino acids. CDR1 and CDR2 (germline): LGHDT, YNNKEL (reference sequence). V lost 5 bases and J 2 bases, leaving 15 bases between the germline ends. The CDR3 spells CASSSRFGDNTEAFF. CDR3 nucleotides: TGTGCCAGCAGCAGTCGTTTCGGGGACAACACTGAAGCTTTCTTT. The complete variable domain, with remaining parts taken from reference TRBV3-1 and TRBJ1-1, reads DTAVSQTPKYLVTQMGNDKSIKCEQNLGHDTMYWYKQDSKKFLKIMFSYNNKELIINETVPNRFSPKSPDKAHLNLHINSLELGDSAVYFCASSSRFGDNTEAFFGQGTRLTVV.

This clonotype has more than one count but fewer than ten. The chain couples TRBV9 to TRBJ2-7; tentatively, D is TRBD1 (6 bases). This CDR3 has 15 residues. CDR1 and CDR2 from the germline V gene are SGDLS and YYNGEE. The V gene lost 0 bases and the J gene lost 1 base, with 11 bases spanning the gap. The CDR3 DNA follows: TGTGCCAGCAGCGTAGATCCAGGGGAGTCCTACGAGCAGTACTTC. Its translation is CASSVDPGESYEQYF.

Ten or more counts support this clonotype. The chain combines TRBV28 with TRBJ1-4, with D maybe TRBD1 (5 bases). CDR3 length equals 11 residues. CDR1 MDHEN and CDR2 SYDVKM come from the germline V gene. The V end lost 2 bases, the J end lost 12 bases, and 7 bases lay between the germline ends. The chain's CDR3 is CASSLPGQLFF. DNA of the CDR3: TGTGCCAGCAGTTTACCGGGGCAACTGTTTTTT.

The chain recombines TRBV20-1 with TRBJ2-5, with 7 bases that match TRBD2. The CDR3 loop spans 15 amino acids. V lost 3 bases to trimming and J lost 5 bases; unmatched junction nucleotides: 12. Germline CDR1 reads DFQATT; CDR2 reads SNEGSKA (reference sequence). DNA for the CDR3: TGCAGTGCTAGCGGGCGCTTGAGCGGGACGGAGACCCAGTACTTC. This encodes CSASGRLSGTETQYF.

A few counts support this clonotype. The DNA for the CDR3 is TGTGCCAGCAGTTTAGGTTGGACAAGAAGGAACACTGAAGCTTTCTTT. Translated: CASSLGWTRRNTEAFF. The chain links TRBV12-3 or TRBV12-4 to TRBJ1-1, with D possibly matching TRBD1 (5 bases). The CDR3 totals 16 residues. V was clipped by 1 base and J by 1 base, with 13 bases between them.

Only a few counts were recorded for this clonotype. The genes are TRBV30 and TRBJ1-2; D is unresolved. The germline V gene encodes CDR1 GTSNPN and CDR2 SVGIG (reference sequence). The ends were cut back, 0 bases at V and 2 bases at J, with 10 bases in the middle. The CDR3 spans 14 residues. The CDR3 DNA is TGTGCCTGGAGTGTAATTCGGGCCAACTATGGCTACACCTTC. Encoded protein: CAWSVIRANYGYTF.

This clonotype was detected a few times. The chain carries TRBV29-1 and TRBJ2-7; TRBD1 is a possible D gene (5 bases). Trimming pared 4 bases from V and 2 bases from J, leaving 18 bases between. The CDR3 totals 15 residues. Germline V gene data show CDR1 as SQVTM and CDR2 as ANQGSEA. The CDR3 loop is CSVVGAAGLTYEQYF. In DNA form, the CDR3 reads TGCAGCGTTGTTGGGGCGGCAGGTCTCACCTACGAGCAGTACTTC.

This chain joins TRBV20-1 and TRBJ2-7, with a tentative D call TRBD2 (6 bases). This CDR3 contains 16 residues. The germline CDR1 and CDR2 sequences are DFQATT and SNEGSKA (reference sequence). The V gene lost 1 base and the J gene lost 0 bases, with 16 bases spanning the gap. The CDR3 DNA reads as TGCAGTGCTAGAGCTGCGGCTAGCGCCTACTCCTACGAGCAGTACTTC. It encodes CSARAAASAYSYEQYF.

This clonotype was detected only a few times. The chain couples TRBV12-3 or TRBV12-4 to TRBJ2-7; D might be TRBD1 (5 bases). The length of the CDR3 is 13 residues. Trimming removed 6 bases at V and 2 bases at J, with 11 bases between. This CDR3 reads CASSPTETYEQYF. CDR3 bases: TGTGCCAGCAGCCCGACAGAGACCTACGAGCAGTACTTC.

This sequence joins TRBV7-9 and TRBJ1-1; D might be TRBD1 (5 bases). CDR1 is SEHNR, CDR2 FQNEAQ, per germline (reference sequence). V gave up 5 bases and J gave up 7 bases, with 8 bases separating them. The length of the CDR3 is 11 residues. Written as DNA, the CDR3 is TGTGCCAGCAGCCCACAGGTTGAAGCTTTCTTT. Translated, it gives CASSPQVEAFF.

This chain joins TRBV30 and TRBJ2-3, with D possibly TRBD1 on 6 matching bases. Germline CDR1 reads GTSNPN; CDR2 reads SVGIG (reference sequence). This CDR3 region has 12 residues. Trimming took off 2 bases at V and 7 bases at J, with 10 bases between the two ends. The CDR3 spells CAWSKGGHTQYF. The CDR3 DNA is TGTGCCTGGAGTAAAGGGGGACATACGCAGTATTTT.

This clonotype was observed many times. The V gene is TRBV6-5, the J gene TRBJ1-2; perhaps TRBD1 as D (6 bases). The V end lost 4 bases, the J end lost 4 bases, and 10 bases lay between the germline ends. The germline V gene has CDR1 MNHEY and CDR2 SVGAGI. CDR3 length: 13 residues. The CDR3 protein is CASSSTGSYGYTF. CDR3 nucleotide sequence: TGTGCCAGCAGTTCCACAGGGAGCTATGGCTACACCTTC.

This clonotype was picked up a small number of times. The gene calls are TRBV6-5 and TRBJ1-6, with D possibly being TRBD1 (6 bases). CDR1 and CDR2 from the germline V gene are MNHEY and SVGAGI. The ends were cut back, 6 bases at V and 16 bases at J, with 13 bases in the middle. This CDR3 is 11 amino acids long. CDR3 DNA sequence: TGTGCCAGCAGCTACAGGGATTTACTCCACTTT. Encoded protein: CASSYRDLLHF.

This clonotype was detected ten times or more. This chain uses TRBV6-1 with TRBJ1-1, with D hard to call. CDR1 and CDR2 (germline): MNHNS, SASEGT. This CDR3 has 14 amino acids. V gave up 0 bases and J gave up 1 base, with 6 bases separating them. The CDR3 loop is CASSEARGNTEAFF. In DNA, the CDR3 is TGTGCCAGCAGTGAAGCACGAGGGAACACTGAAGCTTTCTTT.

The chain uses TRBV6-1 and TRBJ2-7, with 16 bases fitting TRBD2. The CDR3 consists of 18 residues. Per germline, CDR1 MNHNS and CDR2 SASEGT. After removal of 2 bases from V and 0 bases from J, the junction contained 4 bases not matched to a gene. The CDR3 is CASSELGLAGGPSYEQYF. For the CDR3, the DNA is TGTGCCAGCAGTGAATTGGGACTAGCGGGAGGGCCCTCCTACGAGCAGTACTTC.

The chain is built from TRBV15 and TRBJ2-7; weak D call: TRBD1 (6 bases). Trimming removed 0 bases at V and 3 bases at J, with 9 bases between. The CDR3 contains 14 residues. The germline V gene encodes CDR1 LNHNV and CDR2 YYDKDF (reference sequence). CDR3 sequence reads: CATSRDTGIYEQYF. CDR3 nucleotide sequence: TGTGCCACCAGCAGAGATACAGGGATCTACGAGCAGTACTTC.

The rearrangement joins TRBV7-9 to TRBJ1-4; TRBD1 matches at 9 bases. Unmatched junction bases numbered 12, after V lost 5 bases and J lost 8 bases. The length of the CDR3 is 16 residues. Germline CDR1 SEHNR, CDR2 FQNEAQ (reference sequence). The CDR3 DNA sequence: TGTGCCAGCAGCCCCACGGGGACAGGGCAGGAAGAAAAACTGTTTTTT. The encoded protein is CASSPTGTGQEEKLFF.

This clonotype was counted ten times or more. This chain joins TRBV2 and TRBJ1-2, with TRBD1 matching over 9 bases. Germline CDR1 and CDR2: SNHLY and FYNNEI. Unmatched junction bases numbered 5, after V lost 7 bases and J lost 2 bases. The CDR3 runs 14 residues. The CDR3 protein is CASTIGTGNYGYTF. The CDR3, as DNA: TGTGCCAGCACAATTGGGACAGGGAACTATGGCTACACCTTC.

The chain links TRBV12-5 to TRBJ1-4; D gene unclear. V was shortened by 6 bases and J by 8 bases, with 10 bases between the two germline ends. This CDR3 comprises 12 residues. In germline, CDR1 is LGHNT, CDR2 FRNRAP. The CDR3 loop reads CASGPSREKLFF. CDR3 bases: TGTGCTAGTGGCCCCTCAAGGGAAAAACTGTTTTTT.

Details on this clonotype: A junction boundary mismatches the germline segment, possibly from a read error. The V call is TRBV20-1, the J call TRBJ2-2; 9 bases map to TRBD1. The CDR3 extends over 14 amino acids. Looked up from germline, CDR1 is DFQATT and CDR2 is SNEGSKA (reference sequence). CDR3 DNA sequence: TGCAGTGCCACCGGGACAGGGAACACCGGGGAGCTGTCTTTT. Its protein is CSATGTGNTGELSF.

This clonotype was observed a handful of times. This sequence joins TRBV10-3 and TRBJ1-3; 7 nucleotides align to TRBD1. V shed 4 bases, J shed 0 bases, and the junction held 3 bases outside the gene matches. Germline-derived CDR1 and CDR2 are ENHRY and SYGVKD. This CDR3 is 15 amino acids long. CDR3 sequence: CAISGGQNSGNTIYF. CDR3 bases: TGTGCCATCAGTGGGGGACAGAACTCTGGAAACACCATATATTTT.

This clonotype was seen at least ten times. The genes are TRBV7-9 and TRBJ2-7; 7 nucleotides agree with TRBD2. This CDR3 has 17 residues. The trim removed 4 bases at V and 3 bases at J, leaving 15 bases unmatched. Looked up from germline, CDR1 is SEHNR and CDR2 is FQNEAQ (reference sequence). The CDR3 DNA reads TGTGCCAGCAGCTCCTTCTCCGGGGCTAGCGGATACTACGAGCAGTACTTC. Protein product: CASSSFSGASGYYEQYF.

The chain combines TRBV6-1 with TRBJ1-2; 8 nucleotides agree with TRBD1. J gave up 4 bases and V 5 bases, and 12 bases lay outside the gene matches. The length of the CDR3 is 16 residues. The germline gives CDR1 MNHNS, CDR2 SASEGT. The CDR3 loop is CASSHSGQGPVYGYTF. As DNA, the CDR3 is TGTGCCAGCAGTCACTCTGGACAGGGCCCCGTCTATGGCTACACCTTC.